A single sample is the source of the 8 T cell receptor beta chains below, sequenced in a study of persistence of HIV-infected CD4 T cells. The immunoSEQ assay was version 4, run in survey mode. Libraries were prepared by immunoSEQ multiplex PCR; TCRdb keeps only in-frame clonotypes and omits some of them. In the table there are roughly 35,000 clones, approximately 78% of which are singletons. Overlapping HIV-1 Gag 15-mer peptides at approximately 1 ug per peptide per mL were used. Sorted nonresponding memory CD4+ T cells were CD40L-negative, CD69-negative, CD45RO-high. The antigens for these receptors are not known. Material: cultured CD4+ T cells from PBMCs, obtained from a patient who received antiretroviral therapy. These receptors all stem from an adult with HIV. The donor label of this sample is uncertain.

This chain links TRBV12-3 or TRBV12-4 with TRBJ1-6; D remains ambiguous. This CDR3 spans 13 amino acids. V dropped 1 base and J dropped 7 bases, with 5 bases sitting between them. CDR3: CASSLGENSPLHF. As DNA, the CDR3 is TGTGCCAGCAGTTTAGGTGAGAATTCACCCCTCCACTTT.

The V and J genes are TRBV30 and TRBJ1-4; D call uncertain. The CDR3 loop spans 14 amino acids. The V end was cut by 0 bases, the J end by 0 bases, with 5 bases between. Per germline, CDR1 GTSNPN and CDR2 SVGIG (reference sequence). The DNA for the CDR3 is TGTGCCTGGAGTGTACCTCCAACTAATGAAAAACTGTTTTTT. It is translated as CAWSVPPTNEKLFF.

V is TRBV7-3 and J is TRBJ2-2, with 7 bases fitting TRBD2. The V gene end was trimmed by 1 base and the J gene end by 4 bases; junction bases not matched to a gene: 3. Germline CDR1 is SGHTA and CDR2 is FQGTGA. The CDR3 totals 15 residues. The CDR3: CASSLKPGGTGELFF. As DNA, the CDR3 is TGTGCCAGCAGCTTAAAGCCGGGAGGCACCGGGGAGCTGTTTTTT.

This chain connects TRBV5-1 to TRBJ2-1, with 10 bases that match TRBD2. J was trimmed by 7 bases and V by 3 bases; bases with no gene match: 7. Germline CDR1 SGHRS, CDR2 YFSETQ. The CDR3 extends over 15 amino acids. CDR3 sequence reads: CASSSLAGNFNEQFF. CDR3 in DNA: TGCGCCAGCAGCTCACTAGCGGGGAATTTTAATGAGCAGTTCTTC. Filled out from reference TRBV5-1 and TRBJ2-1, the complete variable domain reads KAGVTQTPRYLIKTRGQQVTLSCSPISGHRSVSWYQQTPGQGLQFLFEYFSETQRNKGNFPGRFSGRQFSNSRSEMNVSTLELGDSALYLCASSSLAGNFNEQFFGPGTRLTVL.

The CDR3 bases are TGCGCCAGCAGCGCTATCAGGGGCCACGAGCAGTACTTC. This codes for CASSAIRGHEQYF. V usage is TRBV5-1 and J usage is TRBJ2-7, with D possibly being TRBD1 (6 bases). CDR3 length equals 13 residues. Deletions cut 4 bases from V and 5 bases from J, with 13 bases between. Germline loops: CDR1 SGHRS, CDR2 YFSETQ. Full variable domain (outside the CDR3, taken from reference TRBV5-1 and TRBJ2-7): KAGVTQTPRYLIKTRGQQVTLSCSPISGHRSVSWYQQTPGQGLQFLFEYFSETQRNKGNFPGRFSGRQFSNSRSEMNVSTLELGDSALYLCASSAIRGHEQYFGPGTRLTVT.

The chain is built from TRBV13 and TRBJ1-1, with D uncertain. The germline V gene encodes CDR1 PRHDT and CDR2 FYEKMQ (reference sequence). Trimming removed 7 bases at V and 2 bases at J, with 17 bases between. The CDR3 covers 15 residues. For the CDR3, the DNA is TGTGCCAGCAAAAATGGTCGACACCAAAACACTGAAGCTTTCTTT. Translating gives CASKNGRHQNTEAFF.

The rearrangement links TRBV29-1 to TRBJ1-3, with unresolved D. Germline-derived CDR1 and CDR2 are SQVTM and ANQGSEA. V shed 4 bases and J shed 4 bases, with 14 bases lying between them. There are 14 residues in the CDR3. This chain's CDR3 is CSVGKGPGGNTIYF. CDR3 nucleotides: TGCAGCGTTGGAAAAGGGCCGGGAGGAAACACCATATATTTT. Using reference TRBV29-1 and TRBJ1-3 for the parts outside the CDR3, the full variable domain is SAVISQKPSRDICQRGTSLTIQCQVDSQVTMMFWYRQQPGQSLTLIATANQGSEATYESGFVIDKFPISRPNLTFSTLTVSNMSPEDSSIYLCSVGKGPGGNTIYFGEGSWLTVV.

Here the CDR3 DNA reads TGCGCCAGCAGGACAGGACCCCTCCAAGAGACCCAGTACTTC. Translating it yields CASRTGPLQETQYF. The chain employs TRBV10-2 and TRBJ2-5; weak D call: TRBD1 (6 bases). Trimming cost V 6 bases and J 1 base, with 12 bases left between them. Germline V gene lookup returns CDR1 WSHSY and CDR2 SAAADI. This CDR3 region has 14 residues.